These 17 T cell receptor beta chains were sequenced from one sample in a study of OX40 agonist ivuxolimab in advanced cancers. Some clones are missing from TCRdb's copy, which holds only in-frame ones; the method was immunoSEQ multiplex PCR. In the table there are approximately 120,000 clones, less than 95% of which are singletons. Material: CD4+ or CD8+ T cells sorted from blood, obtained in a trial of the OX40 agonist ivuxolimab. The receptor source for this set is an adult with an advanced solid tumor such as melanoma, head and neck, liver or kidney cancer.

The count of this clone is one. The CDR3 DNA follows: TGTGCCAGCAGTTCGACTAGCACTTACGGGGATACGCAGTATTTT. Encoded protein: CASSSTSTYGDTQYF. The V and J genes are TRBV6-5 and TRBJ2-3, with TRBD2 matching over 7 bases. Germline CDR1 reads MNHEY; CDR2 reads SVGAGI. V dropped 4 bases and J dropped 6; count of bases not matched to a gene: 10. This CDR3 is 15 amino acids long.

J is TRBJ2-7 and V is TRBV28; TRBD1 might be the D (6 bases). CDR3 length: 17 residues. V shed 7 bases and J shed 0 bases, with 22 bases lying between them. CDR1 and CDR2 from the germline V gene are MDHEN and SYDVKM. The CDR3 protein is CASTEKLDRKSSYEQYF. In nucleotides, the CDR3 is TGTGCCAGCACCGAAAAACTAGACAGGAAAAGCTCCTACGAGCAGTACTTC.

V and J are TRBV27 and TRBJ2-1; TRBD2 agrees at 13 bases. V gave up 5 bases and J gave up 4 bases; unmatched junction bases: 8. The germline V gene has CDR1 MNHEY and CDR2 SMNVEV (reference sequence). The CDR3 has 17 amino acids. The CDR3 DNA reads as TGTGCCAGCAGTGGGGTAGGGACTAGCGGGACTTACAATGAGCAGTTCTTC. Protein: CASSGVGTSGTYNEQFF.

The gene calls are TRBV7-9 and TRBJ1-4; TRBD1 might be the D (6 bases). The CDR3 runs to 16 residues. Trimming took 2 bases from V and 7 from J, leaving 17 bases between them. Germline V lookup: CDR1 SEHNR, CDR2 FQNEAQ (reference sequence). The CDR3 DNA reads TGTGCCAGCAGCTTACGAGGGGCAGGGGTGTTTGAAAAACTGTTTTTT. Protein product: CASSLRGAGVFEKLFF.

The rearrangement uses TRBV7-9 and TRBJ2-6; TRBD2 is a possible D gene (5 bases). Trimming took off 5 bases at V and 4 bases at J, with 12 bases between the two ends. Germline V gives CDR1 SEHNR, CDR2 FQNEAQ (reference sequence). The CDR3 extends over 15 amino acids. CDR3 bases: TGTGCCAGCAGCATGAGGACGGGGGGGGCCAACGTCCTGACTTTC. It is translated as CASSMRTGGANVLTF.

CDR3 sequence reads: CASSLRGEYNEQFF. In DNA form, the CDR3 reads TGCGCCAGCAGCCTTCGGGGGGAATACAATGAGCAGTTCTTC. The rearrangement joins TRBV4-3 to TRBJ2-1; 7 nucleotides agree with TRBD2. CDR1 and CDR2 from the germline V gene are LGHNA and YSLEER. The CDR3 sequence is 14 residues long. V dropped 4 bases and J dropped 4; count of bases not matched to a gene: 4.

The chain links TRBV2 to TRBJ2-7; 8 nucleotides match TRBD2. J gave up 9 bases and V 0 bases, and 10 bases lay outside the gene matches. The CDR3 consists of 15 residues. Germline assignment: CDR1 SNHLY and CDR2 FYNNEI. CDR3 in amino acids: CASSEAIAGGTAQYF. Written as DNA, the CDR3 is TGTGCCAGCAGTGAAGCCATTGCGGGAGGTACCGCGCAGTACTTC.

DNA for the CDR3: TGTGCCAGCAGTTTTGGGACAACCACTAGCACAGATACGCAGTATTTT. Its protein product is CASSFGTTTSTDTQYF. This chain connects TRBV28 to TRBJ2-3, with TRBD1 as a possible D gene (6 bases). Trimming took 3 bases from V and 0 from J, leaving 13 bases between them. The germline gives CDR1 MDHEN, CDR2 SYDVKM. The CDR3 has 16 amino acids.

The chain is built from TRBV5-1 and TRBJ2-2; D gene unclear. From germline, CDR1 is SGHRS and CDR2 YFSETQ. This CDR3 is 15 amino acids long. V was pared by 7 bases and J by 1 base, with 14 bases between. CDR3 protein: CASQVRTGNTGELFF. Here the CDR3 DNA reads TGCGCCAGCCAGGTGAGGACGGGGAACACCGGGGAGCTGTTTTTT. The whole variable domain, remainder taken from reference TRBV5-1 and TRBJ2-2, is KAGVTQTPRYLIKTRGQQVTLSCSPISGHRSVSWYQQTPGQGLQFLFEYFSETQRNKGNFPGRFSGRQFSNSRSEMNVSTLELGDSALYLCASQVRTGNTGELFFGEGSRLTVL.

The chain has TRBV16 and TRBJ2-7; perhaps D is TRBD1 or TRBD2 (5 bases each). Germline V lookup: CDR1 KGHSY, CDR2 FQNENV. V gave up 3 bases and J gave up 2 bases, with 26 bases separating them. This CDR3 has 19 amino acids. CDR3: CASSQRPGPPKAHTYEQYF. The CDR3 DNA sequence: TGTGCCAGCAGCCAGAGACCGGGGCCGCCGAAGGCGCATACCTACGAGCAGTACTTC.

The chain carries TRBV28 and TRBJ2-7; TRBD2 matches 9 bases. This CDR3 comprises 16 residues. The V gene end was trimmed by 7 bases and the J gene end by 4 bases; junction bases not matched to a gene: 14. Germline V gene data show CDR1 as MDHEN and CDR2 as SYDVKM. The CDR3 loop is CASTGVGAGGPYEQYF. DNA for the CDR3: TGTGCCAGCACCGGTGTGGGGGCGGGAGGGCCTTACGAGCAGTACTTC.

The gene calls are TRBV28 and TRBJ1-5; a weak D match, TRBD1 (5 bases). CDR1 is MDHEN and CDR2 is SYDVKM in the germline V gene. The CDR3 has 18 amino acids. With 2 bases removed from V and 0 bases from J, the gap between germline ends came to 17 bases. This CDR3 is CASSLKRGQPYSNQPQHF. CDR3 DNA sequence: TGTGCCAGCAGTTTAAAGAGGGGTCAGCCTTATAGCAATCAGCCCCAGCATTTT. Full variable domain (rest looked up from reference TRBV28 and TRBJ1-5): DVKVTQSSRYLVKRTGEKVFLECVQDMDHENMFWYRQDPGLGLRLIYFSYDVKMKEKGDIPEGYSVSREKKERFSLILESASTNQTSMYLCASSLKRGQPYSNQPQHFGDGTRLSIL.

The rearrangement uses TRBV2 and TRBJ1-1; the D gene is possibly TRBD1 (6 bases). The germline gives CDR1 SNHLY, CDR2 FYNNEI. CDR3 length: 13 residues. Trimming shortened V by 4 bases and J by 4 bases, and 10 bases separated the two germline ends. The CDR3 loop is CASSGGGFTEAFF. In DNA form, the CDR3 reads TGTGCCAGCAGTGGAGGGGGTTTCACTGAAGCTTTCTTT. The full variable domain, with the rest looked up from reference TRBV2 and TRBJ1-1, is EPEVTQTPSHQVTQMGQEVILRCVPISNHLYFYWYRQILGQKVEFLVSFYNNEISEKSEIFDDQFSVERPDGSNFTLKIRSTKLEDSAMYFCASSGGGFTEAFFGQGTRLTVV.

CDR3 loop: CASSIEGQHSNQPQHF. The CDR3 nucleotides are TGTGCCAGTAGTATTGAGGGACAACATAGCAATCAGCCCCAGCATTTT. This chain uses TRBV19 with TRBJ1-5; D is possibly TRBD1 (6 bases). The V gene lost 3 bases and the J gene lost 0 bases, with 12 bases spanning the gap. Germline values: CDR1 LNHDA, CDR2 SQIVND (reference sequence). CDR3 length equals 16 residues.

This chain connects TRBV19 to TRBJ1-1; D is undetermined. Trimming stripped 3 bases from V and 5 bases from J, with 13 bases between. This CDR3 has 14 residues. Per germline, CDR1 LNHDA and CDR2 SQIVND (reference sequence). CDR3 residues: CASSMAARLTEAFF. CDR3 DNA sequence: TGTGCCAGTAGTATGGCAGCACGTTTAACTGAAGCTTTCTTT.

The V gene is TRBV6-6, the J gene TRBJ1-1, with D perhaps TRBD1 (5 bases). CDR1 is MNHNY, CDR2 SVGAGI, per germline (reference sequence). The CDR3 is 14 amino acids. V was clipped by 5 bases and J by 6 bases, with 16 bases between them. CDR3 nucleotide sequence: TGTGCCAGCAGTCCCCCGGGACGGGCCCCTGAAGCTTTCTTT. As protein: CASSPPGRAPEAFF.

This clone has just one count. The chain joins TRBV7-9 to TRBJ2-7, with D maybe TRBD1 (6 bases). Germline-derived CDR1 and CDR2 are SEHNR and FQNEAQ (reference sequence). The CDR3 length is 15 residues. V lost 5 bases and J lost 0, with 14 bases in between. The DNA for the CDR3 is TGTGCCAGCAGCCCAGGGCAGGGGAGCTCCTACGAGCAGTACTTC. It specifies CASSPGQGSSYEQYF.